The 28 T cell receptor beta chains in this list originate from one sample, sequenced in a study of T-cell memory formation after mild COVID-19. Using its own MiXCR run on the 5' RACE reads, TCRdb lists one record per CDR3 protein. Here the sample spans some 200,000 distinct CDR3 sequences, around 8.8% being singletons. The sequenced sample was PBMCs or a T cell subset sorted from them (not recorded which). These receptors came from a young man who had mild COVID-19 (a few samples of this study predate the infection). Cell type and time point are not known.

This chain links TRBV6-2 or TRBV6-3 with TRBJ2-5; 11 positions agree with TRBD2. J lost 2 bases, V lost 7 bases, and 6 bases had no gene match. The CDR3 is 15 residues long. Germline CDR1 reads MNHEY; CDR2 reads SVGEGT. The CDR3 sequence: CASNRLAGRQETQYF. Written as DNA, the CDR3 is TGTGCCAGCAACCGACTAGCGGGGAGACAAGAGACCCAGTACTTC.

This clonotype has just a few counts. The CDR3 sequence is CASSGQGGAFF. CDR3 DNA sequence: TGTGCCAGCAGTGGACAGGGGGGAGCTTTCTTT. This chain links TRBV6-6 with TRBJ1-1; 10 bases map to TRBD1. The V segment lost 5 bases and the J segment 10 bases; nucleotides outside the gene matches: 1. This CDR3 contains 11 residues. Germline assignment: CDR1 MNHNY and CDR2 SVGAGI (reference sequence).

The rearrangement links TRBV11-2 to TRBJ2-5; maybe TRBD2 (5 bases). The CDR3 is 18 amino acids. The germline V gene has CDR1 SGHAT and CDR2 FQNNGV. Trimming cost V 2 bases and J 5 bases, with 24 bases left between them. The CDR3 reads CASSLYAVTGNRWETQYF. As DNA, the CDR3 is TGTGCCAGCAGCTTATACGCGGTGACGGGGAATAGATGGGAGACCCAGTACTTC.

This clonotype was counted between two and nine times. The rearrangement uses TRBV18 and TRBJ1-1; a possible D gene is TRBD1 (5 bases). CDR3 size: 14 residues. Trimming took 6 bases from V and 1 from J, leaving 12 bases between them. CDR1 and CDR2 from the germline V gene are KGHSH and LQKENI. The DNA of the CDR3 is TGTGCCAGCTCTTTCTCACAGGAGAACACTGAAGCTTTCTTT. It yields the protein CASSFSQENTEAFF.

This clonotype was seen a handful of times. The rearrangement links TRBV6-6 to TRBJ2-3; either TRBD1 or TRBD2 may fit D (5 bases each). The V and J ends lost 5 bases and 7 bases respectively, with 16 bases between them. CDR1 and CDR2 (germline): MNHNY, SVGAGI (reference sequence). CDR3 length equals 14 residues. CDR3 loop: CASSPGEGANTQYF. For the CDR3, the DNA is TGTGCCAGCAGTCCCGGGGAAGGGGCGAATACGCAGTATTTT.

CDR3 sequence reads: CASSALSKSTGDGYTF. DNA of the CDR3: TGTGCCAGCAGCGCCCTATCAAAGTCCACAGGAGATGGCTACACCTTC. The chain couples TRBV9 to TRBJ1-2, with D tentatively TRBD1 (5 bases). The CDR3 runs 16 residues. Germline V gene data show CDR1 as SGDLS and CDR2 as YYNGEE. Between the trimmed V and J ends, which lost 3 bases and 6 bases, there was a span of 21 bases.

This clonotype was seen a handful of times. The chain is built from TRBV7-7 and TRBJ2-3; weak D call: TRBD2 (5 bases). The V end lost 2 bases, the J end lost 4 bases, and 7 bases lay between the germline ends. CDR1 and CDR2 (germline): SSHAT, FNYEAQ (reference sequence). This CDR3 is built from 13 residues. The CDR3 DNA follows: TGTGCCAGCAGCTTAACGGACTCAGATACGCAGTATTTT. Its protein is CASSLTDSDTQYF.

In its sample, this clonotype was seen a few times. The CDR3 bases are TGCGCCAGCAGCTTCGTCCAAGAGACCCAGTACTTC. It is translated as CASSFVQETQYF. The V and J genes are TRBV5-1 and TRBJ2-5; D unclear. The germline V gene has CDR1 SGHRS and CDR2 YFSETQ. Trimming cost V 2 bases and J 1 base, with 3 bases left between them. This CDR3 comprises 12 residues.

The chain is built from TRBV9 and TRBJ1-1; TRBD1 aligns across 7 bases. The CDR3 spans 13 residues. With 4 bases clipped from V and 12 bases from J, the junction kept 12 bases outside the gene matches. Germline V gives CDR1 SGDLS, CDR2 YYNGEE. The CDR3 bases are TGTGCCAGCAGCCCTCTCGACAGGGCAGTACCTTTCTTT. As protein: CASSPLDRAVPFF.

This chain links TRBV7-3 with TRBJ2-3, with TRBD2 as a possible D gene (7 bases). The CDR3 has 15 residues. Trimming pared 3 bases from V and 4 bases from J, leaving 14 bases between. Germline CDR1 is SGHTA and CDR2 is FQGTGA. CDR3 bases: TGTGCCAGCAGCTTTTTGGGGGGGGCCGCAGATACGCAGTATTTT. It yields the protein CASSFLGGAADTQYF.

The chain couples TRBV7-2 to TRBJ2-7; 9 bases agree with TRBD1. With 2 bases clipped from V and 4 bases from J, the junction kept 6 bases outside the gene matches. The CDR3 length is 15 residues. Germline CDR1 reads SGHTA; CDR2 reads FQGNSA. DNA for the CDR3: TGTGCCAGCAGCTTACCCGGGACAGGGCGTTACGAGCAGTACGTC. Its protein product is CASSLPGTGRYEQYV.

The chain is built from TRBV27 and TRBJ2-1, with D hard to call. Trimming took off 8 bases at V and 0 bases at J, with 11 bases between the two ends. Germline V lookup: CDR1 MNHEY, CDR2 SMNVEV (reference sequence). CDR3 length equals 14 residues. In DNA, the CDR3 is TGTGCCAGCCGCAGAGACAACTCCTACAATGAGCAGTTCTTC. This translates into CASRRDNSYNEQFF.

The rearrangement links TRBV2 to TRBJ2-5; 9 bases are shared with TRBD2. Germline V gene data show CDR1 as SNHLY and CDR2 as FYNNEI. The V and J ends lost 2 bases and 5 bases, in that order; junction bases with no gene match: 6. This CDR3 comprises 15 residues. CDR3 nucleotides: TGTGCCAGCAGTGAACGGGCGGGGGGGTCTGAGACCCAGTACTTC. This translates into CASSERAGGSETQYF.

A few counts support this clonotype. The CDR3 nucleotides read TGCGCCAGCAGCTTCCGGGGGCCCAGCACCGGGGAGCTGTTTTTT. It is translated as CASSFRGPSTGELFF. V is TRBV5-1 and J is TRBJ2-2; the D call may be TRBD1 or TRBD2 (6 bases each). This CDR3 comprises 15 residues. The V and J ends lost 2 bases and 4 bases respectively, with 12 bases between them. CDR1 and CDR2 from the germline V gene are SGHRS and YFSETQ.

The chain couples TRBV15 to TRBJ2-5; TRBD2 aligns across 9 bases. The CDR3 totals 17 residues. The germline V gene encodes CDR1 LNHNV and CDR2 YYDKDF (reference sequence). Germline trimming cut 0 bases from V and 5 bases from J; bases unmatched to any gene: 10. In nucleotides, the CDR3 is TGTGCCACCAGCAGAGATGGGGCGGGGGGGCTAGCGGAGACCCAGTACTTC. It yields the protein CATSRDGAGGLAETQYF.

This clonotype has more than one count but fewer than ten. This rearrangement joins TRBV6-1 to TRBJ2-5, with D uncertain. V was pared by 3 bases and J by 5 bases, with 10 bases between. This CDR3 is 13 amino acids long. Germline V gives CDR1 MNHNS, CDR2 SASEGT. CDR3 sequence reads: CASSDPMTETQYF. The CDR3 region has the DNA TGTGCCAGCAGTGATCCTATGACCGAGACCCAGTACTTC.

The chain combines TRBV24-1 with TRBJ1-2; D ambiguous. The germline V gene encodes CDR1 KGHDR and CDR2 SFDVKD. This CDR3 spans 10 amino acids. Trimming took off 9 bases at V and 8 bases at J, with 9 bases between the two ends. In DNA form, the CDR3 reads TGTGCCACCCCCGGTGGCGGCTACACCTTC. Translating it yields CATPGGGYTF.

This clonotype was counted at least ten times. CDR3 in DNA: TGCGCCAGCAGCTTGGGGGGAACAGGGGGCGGAGAGACCCAGTACTTC. It specifies CASSLGGTGGGETQYF. The chain combines TRBV5-1 with TRBJ2-5; 9 bases line up with TRBD1. Germline CDR1 reads SGHRS; CDR2 reads YFSETQ. Trimming at V came to 0 bases and at J to 4 bases, leaving 7 bases not matched to a gene. This CDR3 is 16 amino acids long.

V and J are TRBV7-9 and TRBJ2-2; tentatively, D is TRBD1 (6 bases). V lost 5 bases and J lost 3, with 13 bases in between. The CDR3 runs to 15 residues. CDR1 is SEHNR and CDR2 is FQNEAQ in the germline V gene (reference sequence). CDR3 bases: TGTGCCAGCAGCCGGGACACACCCTACACCGGGGAGCTGTTTTTT. The encoded protein is CASSRDTPYTGELFF.

The chain recombines TRBV12-3 or TRBV12-4 with TRBJ1-1; TRBD1 is a possible D gene (6 bases). V gave up 4 bases and J gave up 5 bases, with 11 bases separating them. This CDR3 has 13 amino acids. Written as DNA, the CDR3 is TGTGCCAGCAGTTACAGGGAGAGGACTGAAGCTTTCTTT. Translated: CASSYRERTEAFF.

The gene calls are TRBV6-2 or TRBV6-3 and TRBJ1-2, with D uncertain. CDR1 is MNHEY and CDR2 is SVGEGT in the germline V gene. Trimming stripped 6 bases from V and 4 bases from J, with 12 bases between. The CDR3 has 13 amino acids. CDR3 nucleotide sequence: TGTGCCAGCAGCCCAGGCAGGCCCTATGGCTACACCTTC. Translated, it gives CASSPGRPYGYTF.

This clonotype has just a few counts. The chain links TRBV29-1 to TRBJ1-2; 7 bases match TRBD1. Germline CDR1 is SQVTM and CDR2 is ANQGSEA. V lost 6 bases to trimming and J lost 4 bases; unmatched junction nucleotides: 11. The CDR3 totals 14 residues. CDR3 coding DNA: TGCAGCGTAGATCCCGGGACAGCGGGCTATGGCTACACCTTC. Its translation: CSVDPGTAGYGYTF.

A few counts support this clonotype. The genes are TRBV7-9 and TRBJ2-3; TRBD1 matches at 8 bases. V lost 5 bases and J lost 7; bases outside the gene matches: 11. Germline V gene sequence: CDR1 SEHNR, CDR2 FQNEAQ (reference sequence). This CDR3 has 15 amino acids. The DNA of the CDR3 is TGTGCCAGCAGCCCAGGACAGGGACGGGGAAATACGCAGTATTTT. Its protein is CASSPGQGRGNTQYF.

The chain is built from TRBV6-6 and TRBJ1-1; D remains unclear. Germline V gene data show CDR1 as MNHNY and CDR2 as SVGAGI (reference sequence). The CDR3 is 12 residues long. Trimming shortened V by 4 bases and J by 3 bases, and 6 bases separated the two germline ends. CDR3 sequence (DNA): TGTGCCAGCAGTTCCGAAGACACTGAAGCTTTCTTT. Amino acid sequence: CASSSEDTEAFF.

Only a few counts were recorded for this clonotype. This CDR3 is CASSYSRLRTQYF. The DNA of the CDR3 is TGTGCCAGCAGTTACTCTCGCCTTAGGACCCAGTACTTC. This chain uses TRBV6-5 with TRBJ2-5, with D unresolved. Germline V gene data show CDR1 as MNHEY and CDR2 as SVGAGI. V gave up 0 bases and J gave up 7 bases, with 9 bases separating them. This CDR3 is 13 amino acids long.

This clonotype was seen ten or more times. The chain is built from TRBV7-2 and TRBJ1-2; possibly TRBD1 for D (5 bases). The CDR3 has 13 residues. Trimming shortened V by 4 bases and J by 2 bases, and 8 bases separated the two germline ends. Germline V lookup: CDR1 SGHTA, CDR2 FQGNSA. The CDR3 loop is CASSWGGNYGYTF. CDR3 coding DNA: TGTGCCAGCAGCTGGGGGGGAAACTATGGCTACACCTTC.

The sample holds a few counts of this clonotype. This chain links TRBV5-1 with TRBJ2-5; tentative D call: TRBD2 (5 bases). From germline, CDR1 is SGHRS and CDR2 YFSETQ. CDR3 size: 14 residues. V was shortened by 1 base and J by 3 bases, with 10 bases between the two germline ends. The CDR3 nucleotides read TGCGCCAGCAGCTTGTTCGGGGATGAAGAGACCCAGTACTTC. It encodes CASSLFGDEETQYF.

This clonotype was picked up a small number of times. The chain employs TRBV4-2 and TRBJ1-4; D remains ambiguous. V gave up 2 bases and J gave up 3 bases, with 16 bases separating them. Germline CDR1 LGHNA, CDR2 YNFKEQ. The CDR3 runs to 17 residues. The CDR3 here is CASSQLVGRKANEKLFF. The CDR3 coding sequence is TGTGCCAGCAGCCAACTAGTGGGGAGGAAGGCTAATGAAAAACTGTTTTTT.